This T cell receptor beta chain was captured by sequencing in a study of spatial heterogeneity in lung cancer. Across the study: Samples came from about 72 TRACERx patients with untreated early-stage lung cancer.

Single TCR cDNA molecules each had their own unique molecular identifier. TCRdb re-analysed the 5' RACE reads in MiXCR, keeping a single row per CDR3 protein. This table holds around 110,000 distinct CDR3 sequences, over 9% found once. CDR1 is LGHNA, CDR2 YSLEER, per germline. The CDR3 sequence is 15 residues long. Unmatched junction bases numbered 4, after V lost 2 bases and J lost 3 bases. This clonotype was observed a handful of times. The time point was: blood at routine non-recurrence follow-up after resection. From tumor, nontumor lung or frozen PBMC, whole RNA was taken unsorted for sequencing. This receptor was obtained from a male donor with early-stage non-small cell lung cancer. The J gene is TRBJ2-5, the V gene TRBV4-3; 9 bases fit TRBD1. The sequences come from PBMCs, collected at follow-up. CDR3 amino acids: CASSQTGGREETQYF. The CDR3 DNA reads as TGCGCCAGCAGCCAAACAGGGGGCAGGGAAGAGACCCAGTACTTC.